The 22 T cell receptor beta chains listed next were all sequenced from one sample in a study of response to subunit inactivated influenza vaccine. TCRdb fed the RT-PCR reads into MiXCR, producing one record per CDR3 protein. The table has around 710,000 distinct CDR3 sequences, approximately 15% seen once. The sample in question was PBMCs from blood, obtained approximately 15 days before vaccination. These receptor sequences come from a man aged 50-59 years who received an inactivated influenza vaccine.

Many counts were recorded for this clonotype. This chain links TRBV20-1 with TRBJ2-4; 7 positions agree with TRBD2. V was clipped by 2 bases and J by 9 bases; unmatched bases: 10. CDR3 size: 14 residues. Germline V lookup: CDR1 DFQATT, CDR2 SNEGSKA (reference sequence). The CDR3 loop is CSARIPGGGGIQYF. The CDR3 DNA reads as TGCAGTGCTAGAATCCCCGGCGGCGGGGGCATTCAGTACTTC.

A few counts support this clonotype. The chain couples TRBV7-9 to TRBJ2-1, with 7 positions matching TRBD2. V lost 5 bases and J lost 0; bases outside the gene matches: 10. Germline V lookup: CDR1 SEHNR, CDR2 FQNEAQ (reference sequence). This CDR3 is built from 17 residues. CDR3 protein: CASSARLASSSYNEQFF. CDR3 DNA: TGTGCCAGCAGCGCCCGACTAGCCTCGAGCTCCTACAATGAGCAGTTCTTC.

This chain joins TRBV29-1 and TRBJ2-1, with no clear D. There are 12 residues in the CDR3. From germline, CDR1 is SQVTM and CDR2 ANQGSEA. V was shortened by 4 bases and J by 9 bases, with 13 bases between the two germline ends. In DNA, the CDR3 is TGCAGCGTTGGTTTGGGCTACGGTGAGCAGTTCTTC. This translates into CSVGLGYGEQFF.

The chain employs TRBV5-1 and TRBJ2-3; tentative D call: TRBD1 (6 bases). Germline CDR1 and CDR2: SGHRS and YFSETQ. Trimming took 3 bases from V and 5 from J, leaving 19 bases between them. This CDR3 spans 16 amino acids. The chain's CDR3 is CASSSSQGTRGDTQYF. CDR3 coding DNA: TGCGCCAGCAGCTCAAGTCAGGGGACCCGGGGAGATACGCAGTATTTT.

This clonotype has a handful of counts. The rearrangement joins TRBV7-2 to TRBJ2-1, with TRBD1 matching 8 bases. Per germline, CDR1 SGHTA and CDR2 FQGNSA. The CDR3 has 14 amino acids. With 5 bases clipped from V and 5 bases from J, the junction kept 5 bases outside the gene matches. CDR3 region: CASSIGQGNNEQFF. The DNA of the CDR3 is TGTGCCAGCAGCATAGGACAGGGCAACAATGAGCAGTTCTTC.

The sample holds one count of this clonotype. The chain combines TRBV20-1 with TRBJ2-5; D may be TRBD1 or TRBD2 (7 bases each). Germline V gives CDR1 DFQATT, CDR2 SNEGSKA (reference sequence). This CDR3 comprises 14 residues. Trimming shortened V by 2 bases and J by 4 bases, and 14 bases separated the two germline ends. For the CDR3, the DNA is TGCAGTGCTAGAAAGGGCAGGGGGGGAGAGACCCAGTACTTC. Translating gives CSARKGRGGETQYF.

This clonotype was detected many times. The chain is built from TRBV10-3 and TRBJ2-5; TRBD2 aligns across 13 bases. This CDR3 comprises 16 residues. From germline, CDR1 is ENHRY and CDR2 SYGVKD. V lost 10 bases and J lost 2; bases outside the gene matches: 10. CDR3 loop: CATSGLAGDRQETQYF. The CDR3 nucleotides read TGTGCCACCTCAGGACTAGCGGGAGATAGGCAAGAGACCCAGTACTTC.

This clonotype was seen only once. The chain links TRBV5-5 to TRBJ2-3, with 9 bases matching TRBD2. CDR1 and CDR2 (germline): SGHKS, YYEKEE (reference sequence). The CDR3 has 16 residues. V lost 4 bases to trimming and J lost 0 bases; unmatched junction nucleotides: 6. The CDR3 loop is CASSTGSGGSTDTQYF. DNA for the CDR3: TGTGCCAGCAGCACGGGAAGCGGGGGGAGCACAGATACGCAGTATTTT.

The chain employs TRBV12-3 or TRBV12-4 and TRBJ2-1; perhaps TRBD2 as D (6 bases). This CDR3 has 16 amino acids. V shed 2 bases and J shed 2 bases, with 13 bases lying between them. The CDR3 DNA sequence: TGTGCCAGCAGTTTACAGGCGGGAACAGCCTACAATGAGCAGTTCTTC. As protein: CASSLQAGTAYNEQFF.

The genes are TRBV28 and TRBJ1-2, with D perhaps TRBD1 (5 bases). The ends were cut back, 4 bases at V and 5 bases at J, with 20 bases in the middle. The CDR3 is made up of 16 amino acids. Germline lookup yields CDR1 MDHEN and CDR2 SYDVKM. CDR3: CASSSVQGLTDYGYTF. For the CDR3, the DNA is TGTGCCAGCAGTTCGGTTCAGGGCCTCACGGATTATGGCTACACCTTC.

V is TRBV5-6 and J is TRBJ2-1, with D possibly being TRBD2 (6 bases). CDR1 SGHDT and CDR2 YYEEEE come from the germline V gene. The CDR3 extends over 15 amino acids. Trimming stripped 0 bases from V and 5 bases from J, with 12 bases between. CDR3 bases: TGTGCCAGCAGCTTGGTGACTAGTGACAACAATGAGCAGTTCTTC. It is translated as CASSLVTSDNNEQFF. The variable domain in full, completed from reference TRBV5-6 and TRBJ2-1, reads DAGVTQSPTHLIKTRGQQVTLRCSPKSGHDTVSWYQQALGQGPQFIFQYYEEEERQRGNFPDRFSGHQFPNYSSELNVNALLLGDSALYLCASSLVTSDNNEQFFGPGTRLTVL.

V and J are TRBV20-1 and TRBJ2-1; D is possibly TRBD1 (6 bases). This CDR3 comprises 14 residues. V lost 2 bases, J lost 9 bases, and 17 bases lay in between. Germline V CDR1 and CDR2: DFQATT, SNEGSKA (reference sequence). CDR3 sequence (DNA): TGCAGTGCTAGAACGACTACGCAAGGGGGTGAGCAGTTCTTC. Amino acids: CSARTTTQGGEQFF.

A few counts support this clonotype. This rearrangement joins TRBV7-8 to TRBJ2-2; TRBD2 matches at 7 bases. Trimming cost V 2 bases and J 3 bases; bases outside gene matches: 9. The CDR3 loop spans 17 amino acids. The V gene's germline CDR1 is SGHVS and CDR2 FQNEAQ. In nucleotides, the CDR3 is TGTGCCAGCAGCTTATTTGCGGGAGACCTGGACACCGGGGAGCTGTTTTTT. Protein: CASSLFAGDLDTGELFF.

V usage is TRBV15 and J usage is TRBJ1-5, with D possibly matching TRBD1 (5 bases). The CDR3 loop spans 15 amino acids. From germline, CDR1 is LNHNV and CDR2 YYDKDF (reference sequence). Trimming left V 1 base short and J 3 bases short, with 10 bases between. Here the CDR3 DNA reads TGTGCCACCAGCAGAGTAGGGGTGATCAATCAGCCCCAGCATTTT. It translates to CATSRVGVINQPQHF.

The V gene is TRBV9, the J gene TRBJ1-2; TRBD1 might be the D (5 bases). With 1 base removed from V and 9 bases from J, the gap between germline ends came to 16 bases. CDR1 and CDR2 (germline): SGDLS, YYNGEE. There are 14 residues in the CDR3. The CDR3 bases are TGTGCCAGCAGCGTAACCGGGACGGCGGCGCGCTACACCTTC. Its protein product is CASSVTGTAARYTF.

This clonotype occurred a few times. This chain uses TRBV6-2 or TRBV6-3 with TRBJ2-3, with D unclear. Germline V gene sequence: CDR1 MNHEY, CDR2 SVGEGT. The ends were cut back, 6 bases at V and 6 bases at J, with 7 bases in the middle. The CDR3 has 11 residues. In DNA form, the CDR3 reads TGTGCCAGCAGCGAGCCGGATACGCAGTATTTT. Its protein is CASSEPDTQYF.

The chain joins TRBV11-2 to TRBJ2-2; D is uncertain. V was shortened by 2 bases and J by 0 bases, with 7 bases between the two germline ends. Looked up from germline, CDR1 is SGHAT and CDR2 is FQNNGV. CDR3 length equals 15 residues. Written as DNA, the CDR3 is TGTGCCAGCAGCTTACGCCGTCCGAACACCGGGGAGCTGTTTTTT. Amino acids: CASSLRRPNTGELFF.

V and J are TRBV4-2 and TRBJ2-2; D is ambiguous. The CDR3 totals 15 residues. Trimming removed 0 bases at V and 4 bases at J, with 9 bases between. Germline loops: CDR1 LGHNA, CDR2 YNFKEQ. The CDR3, as DNA: TGTGCCAGCAGCCAAGACCACGGACCCACCGGGGAGCTGTTTTTT. Translation gives CASSQDHGPTGELFF.

The chain recombines TRBV7-8 with TRBJ2-5; TRBD1 or TRBD2 may be the D gene (5 bases each). Trimming took off 1 base at V and 5 bases at J, with 20 bases between the two ends. The CDR3 is 17 amino acids. The germline V gene encodes CDR1 SGHVS and CDR2 FQNEAQ. CDR3 residues: CASSLVAGKGTRETQYF. CDR3 nucleotide sequence: TGTGCCAGCAGCTTAGTTGCAGGGAAGGGGACGAGGGAGACCCAGTACTTC.

The count of this clonotype is one. This chain connects TRBV5-1 to TRBJ2-2, with no clear D. The germline gives CDR1 SGHRS, CDR2 YFSETQ. The CDR3 is made up of 16 amino acids. V shed 0 bases and J shed 3 bases, with 12 bases lying between them. Here the CDR3 reads CASSLELRRYTGELFF. In DNA, the CDR3 is TGCGCCAGCAGCTTGGAATTGAGAAGATACACCGGGGAGCTGTTTTTT.

This rearrangement joins TRBV15 to TRBJ2-4; D perhaps matches TRBD1 (6 bases). In germline, CDR1 is LNHNV, CDR2 YYDKDF (reference sequence). CDR3 length equals 13 residues. Trimming stripped 3 bases from V and 4 bases from J, with 7 bases between. CDR3 sequence reads: CATSRDSKNIQYF. The CDR3 DNA follows: TGTGCCACCAGCAGGGACAGTAAAAACATTCAGTACTTC. Full variable domain (outside the CDR3, taken from reference TRBV15 and TRBJ2-4): DAMVIQNPRYQVTQFGKPVTLSCSQTLNHNVMYWYQQKSSQAPKLLFHYYDKDFNNEADTPDNFQSRRPNTSFCFLDIRSPGLGDTAMYLCATSRDSKNIQYFGAGTRLSVL.

The chain is built from TRBV5-1 and TRBJ1-1; perhaps TRBD1 as D (6 bases). The CDR3 covers 14 residues. V lost 3 bases to trimming and J lost 4 bases, with 13 bases between them. Germline-derived CDR1 and CDR2 are SGHRS and YFSETQ. CDR3 loop: CASSSPTGPTEAFF. The CDR3 bases are TGCGCCAGCAGCTCACCCACAGGGCCCACTGAAGCTTTCTTT.